Listed here are 9 T cell receptor beta chains from one sample, sequenced in a study of blood T cell repertoires in COVID-19. Profiled with immunoSEQ multiplex PCR; TCRdb holds only in-frame clones, not every one. The sample has about 310,000 clones, 75% to 90% seen once. The sequenced sample was PBMCs or T cells enriched from blood (not recorded which). These receptors were taken from a woman in her thirties who had been exposed to COVID-19.

The chain carries TRBV2 and TRBJ1-1; the D gene is possibly TRBD1 (6 bases). The germline V and J ends were trimmed by 6 bases and 2 bases, with 10 bases remaining between them. The CDR3 is 13 amino acids. The germline gives CDR1 SNHLY, CDR2 FYNNEI. The CDR3 spells CASRDSYNTEAFF. The CDR3 DNA sequence: TGTGCCAGCAGGGACAGCTATAACACTGAAGCTTTCTTT.

The chain links TRBV7-8 to TRBJ2-7; the D gene is possibly TRBD1 (5 bases). This CDR3 has 14 residues. Trimming shortened V by 3 bases and J by 5 bases, and 14 bases separated the two germline ends. CDR1 is SGHVS and CDR2 is FQNEAQ in the germline V gene. CDR3 sequence (DNA): TGTGCCAGCAGCTTTAGTGGCAGGGCCCACGAGCAGTACTTC. Its protein is CASSFSGRAHEQYF.

The J gene is TRBJ1-2, the V gene TRBV5-1; 9 nucleotides match TRBD1. The CDR3 runs 14 residues. Germline V lookup: CDR1 SGHRS, CDR2 YFSETQ. Losses at the gene ends were 4 bases for V and 7 bases for J; bases not matched to a gene: 8. CDR3 protein: CASSDIQGARGYTF. For the CDR3, the DNA is TGCGCCAGCAGCGATATACAGGGGGCGCGTGGCTACACCTTC. The complete variable domain, with remaining parts taken from reference TRBV5-1 and TRBJ1-2, reads KAGVTQTPRYLIKTRGQQVTLSCSPISGHRSVSWYQQTPGQGLQFLFEYFSETQRNKGNFPGRFSGRQFSNSRSEMNVSTLELGDSALYLCASSDIQGARGYTFGSGTRLTVV.

V and J are TRBV28 and TRBJ1-1; no firm D call. Trimming cost V 7 bases and J 0 bases, with 6 bases left between them. CDR1 and CDR2 from the germline V gene are MDHEN and SYDVKM. CDR3 length: 12 amino acids. This CDR3 reads CASTVLNTEAFF. CDR3 coding DNA: TGTGCCAGCACCGTCTTGAACACTGAAGCTTTCTTT.

The chain links TRBV9 to TRBJ1-5, with a weak D call TRBD1 (6 bases). V lost 2 bases, J lost 4 bases, and 13 bases lay in between. The CDR3 contains 15 residues. Germline CDR1 SGDLS, CDR2 YYNGEE. CDR3: CASSVGGLENQPQHF. The CDR3 DNA is TGTGCCAGCAGCGTGGGGGGGCTGGAAAATCAGCCCCAGCATTTT.

The V call is TRBV2, the J call TRBJ2-5, with a tentative D call TRBD1 (6 bases). The V end was cut by 8 bases, the J end by 2 bases, with 9 bases between. The germline V gene has CDR1 SNHLY and CDR2 FYNNEI. The CDR3 runs to 12 residues. As DNA, the CDR3 is TGTGCCAGCGACAGGACTCAAGAGACCCAGTACTTC. Protein: CASDRTQETQYF. Drawing the rest from reference TRBV2 and TRBJ2-5, the complete variable domain is EPEVTQTPSHQVTQMGQEVILRCVPISNHLYFYWYRQILGQKVEFLVSFYNNEISEKSEIFDDQFSVERPDGSNFTLKIRSTKLEDSAMYFCASDRTQETQYFGPGTRLLVL.

This clone showed up just a few times. This chain joins TRBV3-1 (or the pseudogene TRBV3-2) and TRBJ1-2, with D hard to call. V lost 0 bases and J 4 bases, leaving 15 bases between the germline ends. The CDR3 runs to 16 residues. CDR1 LGHDT and CDR2 YNNKEL come from the germline V gene (reference sequence). The CDR3 DNA reads TGTGCCAGCAGCCAAGAAGCGGCAGGTTCAGGCTATGGCTACACCTTC. This translates into CASSQEAAGSGYGYTF.

The chain carries TRBV6-5 and TRBJ1-4; D remains unclear. The CDR3 totals 14 residues. Deletions cut 10 bases from V and 4 bases from J, with 16 bases between. Germline V CDR1 and CDR2: MNHEY, SVGAGI. Here the CDR3 reads CATRYDWNNEKLFF. CDR3 nucleotides: TGTGCCACTCGCTATGACTGGAATAATGAAAAACTGTTTTTT.

The chain carries TRBV19 and TRBJ1-2; unclear D gene. The CDR3 sequence is 13 residues long. The V gene lost 6 bases and the J gene lost 4 bases, with 12 bases spanning the gap. Germline V lookup: CDR1 LNHDA, CDR2 SQIVND (reference sequence). In DNA, the CDR3 is TGTGCCAGTAGGACCGGACGGGGCTATGGCTACACCTTC. As protein: CASRTGRGYGYTF.